The 10 T cell receptor beta chains presented below share a single source sample, sequenced in a study of cytomegalovirus exposure and HLA in healthy donors. The PCR ran on 60 Vbeta and 13 Jbeta primers. TCRdb's table, derived via immunoSEQ multiplex PCR, lists solely in-frame clones and lacks some. The sample consists of 150,000 to 200,000 clones, about 80% of them appearing once. What was sequenced was PBMCs. Receptors were obtained from a woman in her thirties or forties in good health and CMV-seronegative.

The chain has TRBV19 and TRBJ2-7, with a weak D call TRBD2 (5 bases). Trimming shortened V by 6 bases and J by 2 bases, and 5 bases separated the two germline ends. The germline gives CDR1 LNHDA, CDR2 SQIVND (reference sequence). The CDR3 length is 11 residues. CDR3: CASSGAYEQYF. CDR3 sequence (DNA): TGTGCCAGTAGCGGGGCCTACGAGCAGTACTTC. Full variable domain (remainder filled in from reference TRBV19 and TRBJ2-7): DGGITQSPKYLFRKEGQNVTLSCEQNLNHDAMYWYRQDPGQGLRLIYYSQIVNDFQKGDIAEGYSVSREKKESFPLTVTSAQKNPTAFYLCASSGAYEQYFGPGTRLTVT.

This sequence joins TRBV7-9 and TRBJ1-2, with 7 positions matching TRBD1. Germline CDR1 is SEHNR and CDR2 is FQNEAQ (reference sequence). The CDR3 runs 14 residues. J gave up 2 bases and V 6 bases, and 6 bases lay outside the gene matches. CDR3 amino acids: CASRSTGANYGYTF. CDR3 nucleotide sequence: TGTGCCAGCAGATCTACAGGGGCGAACTATGGCTACACCTTC.

The chain recombines TRBV5-8 with TRBJ2-4; a possible D gene is TRBD1 (6 bases). CDR1 is SGHTS and CDR2 is YDEGEE in the germline V gene. Trimming removed 1 base at V and 6 bases at J, with 14 bases between. This CDR3 comprises 15 residues. CDR3 region: CASSLSGESGNIQYF. CDR3 nucleotide sequence: TGTGCCAGCAGCTTGTCAGGGGAGTCGGGAAACATTCAGTACTTC.

The chain links TRBV7-2 to TRBJ2-6; 9 positions match TRBD1. V lost 3 bases and J lost 0; bases outside the gene matches: 3. This CDR3 is 17 amino acids long. Germline CDR1 is SGHTA and CDR2 is FQGNSA. Here the CDR3 reads CASSFGTGSSGANVLTF. For the CDR3, the DNA is TGTGCCAGCAGCTTTGGGACAGGGAGCTCTGGGGCCAACGTCCTGACTTTC.

The V gene is TRBV7-9, the J gene TRBJ2-5; 7 nucleotides line up with TRBD1. J lost 3 bases, V lost 2 bases, and 3 bases had no gene match. Germline V lookup: CDR1 SEHNR, CDR2 FQNEAQ (reference sequence). The CDR3 covers 14 residues. The CDR3 sequence is CASSLQGDEETQYF. DNA of the CDR3: TGTGCCAGCAGCTTACAGGGGGATGAAGAGACCCAGTACTTC.

The chain couples TRBV2 to TRBJ1-1; the match to TRBD1 covers 7 bases. The CDR3 runs 12 residues. Germline lookup yields CDR1 SNHLY and CDR2 FYNNEI. After removal of 6 bases from V and 7 bases from J, the junction contained 5 bases not matched to a gene. CDR3 sequence: CASRRGTDEAFF. The DNA for the CDR3 is TGTGCCAGCAGGAGGGGGACAGATGAAGCTTTCTTT.

About this clone itself: Germline is not matched at one junction end, which may reflect a read error. The J gene is TRBJ2-6, the V gene TRBV6-4; 7 positions agree with TRBD1. CDR1 and CDR2 (germline): MRHNA, SNTAGT. There are 16 residues in the CDR3. CDR3 DNA sequence: TGTGCCAGCAGTGACTCAGGGGGCTCTGGGGCCAACGGCCTGACTTTC. Amino acid sequence: CASSDSGGSGANGLTF.

The chain recombines TRBV5-4 with TRBJ2-3; the match to TRBD2 covers 10 bases. The CDR3 consists of 17 residues. CDR1 and CDR2 from the germline V gene are SGHNT and YYREEE (reference sequence). CDR3 residues: CAEGPQAGGPSGDTQYF. CDR3 nucleotide sequence: TGTGCAGAGGGCCCCCAAGCGGGGGGGCCGTCCGGGGATACGCAGTATTTT.

V gene TRBV11-2 combines with J gene TRBJ1-6; D is unresolved. Germline CDR1 SGHAT, CDR2 FQNNGV. V was pared by 5 bases and J by 7 bases, with 9 bases between. The CDR3 is 13 residues long. CDR3 amino acids: CASSRDFNSPLHF. The CDR3 region has the DNA TGTGCCAGCAGCCGAGACTTCAATTCACCCCTCCACTTT.

This chain uses TRBV28 with TRBJ1-2; a weak D match, TRBD1 (6 bases). Germline CDR1 and CDR2: MDHEN and SYDVKM. This CDR3 is 16 amino acids long. Between the trimmed V and J ends, which lost 2 bases and 4 bases, there was a span of 17 bases. In nucleotides, the CDR3 is TGTGCCAGCAGTTTACGGGACACTACGGTTGGCTATGGCTACACCTTC. Translation gives CASSLRDTTVGYGYTF.